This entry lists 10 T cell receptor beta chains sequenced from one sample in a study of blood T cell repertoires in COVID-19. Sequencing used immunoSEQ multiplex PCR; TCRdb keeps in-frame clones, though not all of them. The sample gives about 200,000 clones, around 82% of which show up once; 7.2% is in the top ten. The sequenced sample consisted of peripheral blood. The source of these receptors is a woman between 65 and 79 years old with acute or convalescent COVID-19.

The CDR3, as DNA: TGTGCCAGCAGCCTGATTGACAGGCCCCACTATGGCTACACCTTC. Translated: CASSLIDRPHYGYTF. The genes are TRBV7-8 and TRBJ1-2, with D perhaps TRBD1 (6 bases). V gave up 5 bases and J gave up 3 bases, with 16 bases separating them. CDR3 size: 15 residues. Per germline, CDR1 SGHVS and CDR2 FQNEAQ. The full variable domain, its missing parts supplied by reference TRBV7-8 and TRBJ1-2, is GAGVSQSPRYKVAKRGQDVALRCDPISGHVSLFWYQQALGQGPEFLTYFQNEAQLDKSGLPSDRFFAERPEGSVSTLKIQRTQQEDSAVYLCASSLIDRPHYGYTFGSGTRLTVV.

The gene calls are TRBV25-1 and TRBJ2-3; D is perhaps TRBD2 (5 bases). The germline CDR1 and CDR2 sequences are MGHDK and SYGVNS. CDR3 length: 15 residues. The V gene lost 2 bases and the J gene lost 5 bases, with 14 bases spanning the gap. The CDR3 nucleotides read TGTGCCAGCAGTGAAGAAGGAGGAAATGGAGATACGCAGTATTTT. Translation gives CASSEEGGNGDTQYF.

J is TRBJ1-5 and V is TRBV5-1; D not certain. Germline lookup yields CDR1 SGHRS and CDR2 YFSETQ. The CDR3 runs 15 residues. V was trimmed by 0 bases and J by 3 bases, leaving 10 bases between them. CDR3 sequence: CASSLVGGSNQPQHF. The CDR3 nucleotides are TGCGCCAGCAGCTTGGTTGGAGGGTCCAATCAGCCCCAGCATTTT.

As DNA, the CDR3 is TGCGCCAGCAGCCTAGCGGTGTACCAAGAGACCCAGTACTTC. This translates into CASSLAVYQETQYF. V usage is TRBV5-1 and J usage is TRBJ2-5; 7 positions match TRBD2. Germline loops: CDR1 SGHRS, CDR2 YFSETQ. V lost 4 bases and J lost 0; bases outside the gene matches: 3. The CDR3 consists of 14 residues. The complete variable domain, with remaining parts taken from reference TRBV5-1 and TRBJ2-5, reads KAGVTQTPRYLIKTRGQQVTLSCSPISGHRSVSWYQQTPGQGLQFLFEYFSETQRNKGNFPGRFSGRQFSNSRSEMNVSTLELGDSALYLCASSLAVYQETQYFGPGTRLLVL.

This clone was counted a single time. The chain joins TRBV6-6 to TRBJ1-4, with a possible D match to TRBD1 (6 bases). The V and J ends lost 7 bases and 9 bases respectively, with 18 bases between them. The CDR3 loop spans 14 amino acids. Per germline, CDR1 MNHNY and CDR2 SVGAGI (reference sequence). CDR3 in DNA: TGTGCCAGCAAACCAGGGGACACGGGCAAAAAACTGTTTTTT. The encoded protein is CASKPGDTGKKLFF.

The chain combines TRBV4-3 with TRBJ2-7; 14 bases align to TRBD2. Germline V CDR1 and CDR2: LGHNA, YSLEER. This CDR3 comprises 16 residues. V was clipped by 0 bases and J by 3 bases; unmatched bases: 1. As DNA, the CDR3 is TGCGCCAGCAGCCAAGACGGACTAGCGGGGGGCTACGAGCAGTACTTC. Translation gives CASSQDGLAGGYEQYF.

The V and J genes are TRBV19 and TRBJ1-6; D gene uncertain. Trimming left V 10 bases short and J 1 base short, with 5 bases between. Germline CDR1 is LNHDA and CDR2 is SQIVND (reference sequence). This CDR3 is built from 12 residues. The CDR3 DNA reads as TGTGCCACGAGATCCTATAATTCACCCCTCCACTTT. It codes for CATRSYNSPLHF.

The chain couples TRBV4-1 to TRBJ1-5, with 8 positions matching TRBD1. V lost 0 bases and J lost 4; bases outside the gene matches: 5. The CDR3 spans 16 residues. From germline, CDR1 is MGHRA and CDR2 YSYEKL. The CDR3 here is CASSQDRDRRNQPQHF. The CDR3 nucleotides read TGCGCCAGCAGCCAAGATAGGGACAGGCGAAATCAGCCCCAGCATTTT.

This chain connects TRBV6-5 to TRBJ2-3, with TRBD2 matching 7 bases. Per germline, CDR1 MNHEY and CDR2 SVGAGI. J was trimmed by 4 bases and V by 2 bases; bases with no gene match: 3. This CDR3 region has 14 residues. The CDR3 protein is CASSYAGRADTQYF. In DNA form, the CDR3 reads TGTGCCAGCAGTTACGCTGGGAGGGCAGATACGCAGTATTTT.

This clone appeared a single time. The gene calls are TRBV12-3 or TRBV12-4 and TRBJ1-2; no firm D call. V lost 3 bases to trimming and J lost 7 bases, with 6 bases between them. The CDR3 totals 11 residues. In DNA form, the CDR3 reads TGTGCCAGCAGTTTCGGAGTTGGCTACACCTTC. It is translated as CASSFGVGYTF.